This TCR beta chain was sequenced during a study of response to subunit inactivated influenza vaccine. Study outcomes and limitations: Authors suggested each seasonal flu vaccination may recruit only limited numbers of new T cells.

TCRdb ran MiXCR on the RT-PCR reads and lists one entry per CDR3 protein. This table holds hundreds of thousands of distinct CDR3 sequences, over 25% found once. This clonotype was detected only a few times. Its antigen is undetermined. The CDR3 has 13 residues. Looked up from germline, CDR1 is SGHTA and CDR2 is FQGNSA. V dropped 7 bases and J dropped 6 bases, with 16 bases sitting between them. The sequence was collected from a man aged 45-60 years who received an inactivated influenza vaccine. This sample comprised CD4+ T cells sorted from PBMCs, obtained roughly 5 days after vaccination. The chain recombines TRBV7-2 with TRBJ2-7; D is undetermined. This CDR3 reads CASIESQVGEQYF. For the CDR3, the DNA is TGTGCCAGCATCGAATCTCAAGTAGGCGAGCAGTACTTC. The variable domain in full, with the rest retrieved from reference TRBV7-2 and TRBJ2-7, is GAGVSQSPSNKVTEKGKDVELRCDPISGHTALYWYRQSLGQGLEFLIYFQGNSAPDKSGLPSDRFSAERTGGSVSTLTIQRTQQEDSAVYLCASIESQVGEQYFGPGTRLTVT.